This TCR beta chain was identified during a study of blood T cell repertoires in COVID-19. Study in general: Sites in the United States, Italy and Spain provided acute and convalescent COVID-19 samples. In each case, the material was cDNA or gDNA derived from T cells, B-cell-depleted T cells, or PBMCs.

Germline loops: CDR1 SGHRS, CDR2 YFSETQ. The CDR3 runs 16 residues. Trimming removed 0 bases from V and 2 bases from J, with 12 bases in between. In the authors' methods: Amplification with reference gene primers provided the estimates of nucleated cell counts. The table came from immunoSEQ multiplex PCR; TCRdb's copy has only in-frame clones and leaves some out. Clonal size and the V and J genes are those of that table, whereas D and trimming came from the DNA. The data show about 120,000 clones, with 70% to 85% seen just once and under 3% held by the top ten. The clonotype originates from a man in his forties or fifties with acute or convalescent COVID-19. The rearrangement links TRBV5-1 to TRBJ1-5; TRBD1 might be the D (6 bases). The sequenced material came from peripheral blood. Here the CDR3 DNA reads TGCGCCAGCAGCTTGGACAGGGCGGACGGCAATCAGCCCCAGCATTTT. Protein product: CASSLDRADGNQPQHF.